This TCR beta chain was documented in a study of blood T cell repertoires in COVID-19. This clone showed up just once. The CDR3 spans 15 residues. The ends were cut back, 0 bases at V and 0 bases at J, with 7 bases in the middle. CDR1 SGHRS and CDR2 YFSETQ come from the germline V gene. Assay: immunoSEQ multiplex PCR; the TCRdb copy retains only in-frame clones and omits some. Of about 45,000 clones listed, less than 90% were seen once; the top ten hold around a tenth. The sample taken for sequencing was peripheral blood. The receptor was derived from a human donor in a cohort sampled during active COVID-19. The chain employs TRBV5-1 and TRBJ1-3, with D uncertain. Written as DNA, the CDR3 is TGCGCCAGCAGCTTGGATACAGCCTCTGGAAACACCATATATTTT. This encodes CASSLDTASGNTIYF.